The clone carrying this T cell receptor beta chain was recorded once. Antigen: not known. CDR1 SGHKS and CDR2 YYEKEE come from the germline V gene (reference sequence). The V segment lost 0 bases and the J segment 4 bases; nucleotides outside the gene matches: 12. The CDR3 sequence is 17 residues long. This entry comes from a study of cytomegalovirus exposure and HLA in healthy donors. Study-wide results and limits: The classifier reportedly diagnosed cytomegalovirus status with high specificity and sensitivity. Altogether, 150 to 200 TCR beta chains were recorded as cytomegalovirus-associated.

Vbeta (60) and Jbeta (13) primers were used in the PCR. In the original analysis: The count from a later analysis was about 80 million unique TCR beta chains, some 10 million of them shared. Only in-frame clones appear in the TCRdb table, and some are missing; sequencing was by immunoSEQ multiplex PCR. V and J calls and clone size are given by that table; D and trimming were obtained from the DNA. Seen here are some 200,000 clones, approximately 90% observed once, and the top ten hold roughly 0.99%. The receptor's source is a young woman in good health and CMV-seronegative. V and J are TRBV5-5 and TRBJ2-7; 8 bases map to TRBD1. The sequenced sample consisted of PBMCs. The CDR3 is CASSLEFRGRLVYEQYF. DNA of the CDR3: TGTGCCAGCAGCTTGGAATTCAGGGGGCGGTTGGTATACGAGCAGTACTTC.